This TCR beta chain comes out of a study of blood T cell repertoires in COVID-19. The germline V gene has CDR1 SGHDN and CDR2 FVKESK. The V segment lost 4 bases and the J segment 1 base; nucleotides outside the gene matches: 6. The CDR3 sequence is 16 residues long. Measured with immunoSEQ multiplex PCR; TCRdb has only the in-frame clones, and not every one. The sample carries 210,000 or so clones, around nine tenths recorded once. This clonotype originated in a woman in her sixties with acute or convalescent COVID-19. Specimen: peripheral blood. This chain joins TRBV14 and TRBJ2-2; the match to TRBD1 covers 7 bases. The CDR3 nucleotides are TGTGCCAGCAGCCTTCGGACAGGCCTGAACACCGGGGAGCTGTTTTTT. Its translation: CASSLRTGLNTGELFF.